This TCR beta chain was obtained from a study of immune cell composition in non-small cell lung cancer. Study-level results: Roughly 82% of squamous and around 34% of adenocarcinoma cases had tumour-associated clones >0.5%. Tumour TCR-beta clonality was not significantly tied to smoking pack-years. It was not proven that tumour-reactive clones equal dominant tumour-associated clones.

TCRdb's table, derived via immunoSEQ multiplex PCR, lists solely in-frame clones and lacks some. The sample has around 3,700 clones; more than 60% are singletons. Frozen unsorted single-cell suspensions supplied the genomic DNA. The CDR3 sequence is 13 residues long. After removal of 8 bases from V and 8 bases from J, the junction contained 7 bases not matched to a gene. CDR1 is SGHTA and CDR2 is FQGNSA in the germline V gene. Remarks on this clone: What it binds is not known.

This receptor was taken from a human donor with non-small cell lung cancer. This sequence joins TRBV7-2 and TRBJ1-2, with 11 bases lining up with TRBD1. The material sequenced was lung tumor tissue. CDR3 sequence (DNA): TGTGCCAGCTCGGGGACAGGGGGTAAAGGCTACACCTTC. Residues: CASSGTGGKGYTF.